This T cell receptor (beta chain) was profiled in a study of T cell clones after liver transplantation (dated by TCRdb to the late 2010s). Turning to the overall study: The samples were obtained from ITN030ST, a randomized trial that attempted immunosuppression withdrawal within 2 years after liver transplantation. Donor-reactive T cell clones were identified by TCRbeta sequencing following a pre-transplant mixed lymphocyte reaction and were subsequently tracked in post-transplant blood. As an antigen-independent comparator for the donor-reactive sequences, third party-reactive TCRbeta sequences from pre-transplant MLRs were identified as well. Three of the eight recipients were HCV-positive; the others were transplanted for non-autoimmune, non-viral indications. Until randomization at 12-24 months post-transplant, subjects were given standard immunosuppression, with no induction therapy. Tolerance meant complete immunosuppression withdrawal for at least one year without liver enzymes rising beyond twice the upper limit of normal. Blood samples were collected pre-transplant, then pre-randomization ahead of withdrawal, and finally post-randomization once withdrawal had either been completed or failed. A cohort of 8 liver transplant recipients was studied, of whom 3 were classified as tolerant and 5 as non-tolerant.

Using immunoSEQ, frozen genomic DNA was subjected to high-throughput TCRbeta CDR3 sequencing, a process that included PCR amplification, mapping, bias correction and internal controls. The published analysis was carried out like this. Only productive rearrangements were retained, and each unique TCRbeta sequence was defined by its CDR3 nucleotide sequence together with its V and J gene. For classification of a sequence as donor-reactive, at least 5-fold expansion in CFSE-low cells relative to unstimulated pre-transplant cells and a frequency of at least 0.01% were required. Per-subject minimum frequency thresholds, based on the lowest-template unstimulated sample, ensured at least 90% detection power. Jensen-Shannon divergence between the top 1000 TCRbeta sequences post-transplant and pre-transplant was used to measure repertoire turnover. Changes in detection of donor-reactive sequences were tested with two-sided Fisher's exact tests. In TCRdb, the immuneACCESS table is reduced to in-frame sequences with V and J assigned. These tables do not hold every clone; where another copy was compared, an unresolved V gene accounts for under half, and the others remain unexplained. The V and J calls and the clone size are those of that table, but D and trimming were determined from the DNA. A total of 55,000 or so clones appear in this sample, 71% of them only once. The ten largest clonotypes hold approximately 15% of the sample.

The time point label corresponds to: pre-transplant. Unstimulated PBMCs, after thawing, were stained for CD3, CD4 and CD8 and then FACS-sorted into CD3+CD4+ and CD3+CD8+ populations. Each of the 8 studied subjects was randomized to immunosuppression withdrawal. The Qiagen DNeasy Blood and Tissue Kit was used to isolate genomic DNA. Overall study outcomes, separate from this receptor: A significant post-transplant decrease in circulating donor-reactive CD4 TCRbeta sequences was observed in most of the 8 subjects, irrespective of tolerance or HCV status. In a couple of subjects, low numbers of available donor cells limited the measurable donor-reactive repertoire. Conclusions were preliminary, limited by small, heterogeneous patient numbers and non-standardized post-transplant time points. When repertoire turnover was taken into account, detection of donor-reactive sequences was significantly reduced in 7 of 8 subjects for CD4 and in 8 of 8 subjects for CD8. Because allograft tissue specimens were not available, migration of donor-reactive T cells into the graft, rather than deletion, may have occurred. The decline in donor-reactive sequences exceeded the decline in third party-reactive sequences, suggesting partial antigen-specific deletion that was unrelated to withdrawal success.

As concerns this clone: What this receptor recognizes is not known. Base-call qualities are not available, and no considerably larger clone is one nucleotide away.

Counted from cysteine to phenylalanine, this CDR3 has 16 amino acids. Of all the DNA, just the CDR3 is kept, 48 bases in frame from base 1. Trimming leaves V shorter by 4 bases and J shorter by 4 bases, with the junction holding 6 bases beyond the gene matches. Per the germline V gene (reference sequence), LNHDA is the CDR1 and SQIVND is the CDR2. Recombination connected TRBV19 to TRBJ2-1; TRBD2 agrees with 11 junctional bases. The receptor's source is a human donor who received a liver transplant. The sample was CD4+ T cells from blood, taken before liver transplant. The DNA reads TGTGCCAGTAGTAGTACCGGGACTAGCGGTTACAATGAGCAGTTCTTC. Protein translation: CASSSTGTSGYNEQFF.